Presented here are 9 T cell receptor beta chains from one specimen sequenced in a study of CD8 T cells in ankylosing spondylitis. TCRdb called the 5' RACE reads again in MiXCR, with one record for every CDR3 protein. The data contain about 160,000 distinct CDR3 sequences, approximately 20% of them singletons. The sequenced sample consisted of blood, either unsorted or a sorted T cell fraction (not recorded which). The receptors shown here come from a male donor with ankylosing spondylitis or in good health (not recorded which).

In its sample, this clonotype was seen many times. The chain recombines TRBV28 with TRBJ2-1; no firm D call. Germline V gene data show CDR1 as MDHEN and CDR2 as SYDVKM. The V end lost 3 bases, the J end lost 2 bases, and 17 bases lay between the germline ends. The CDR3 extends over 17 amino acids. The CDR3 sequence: CASSFWARIIPYNEQFF. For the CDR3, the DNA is TGTGCCAGCAGTTTTTGGGCCAGGATAATTCCCTACAATGAGCAGTTCTTC.

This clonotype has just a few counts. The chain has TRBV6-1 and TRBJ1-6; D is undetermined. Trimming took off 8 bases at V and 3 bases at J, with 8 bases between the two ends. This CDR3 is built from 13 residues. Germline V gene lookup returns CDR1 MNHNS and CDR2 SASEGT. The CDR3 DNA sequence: TGTGCCAGCCGCCGGGACTATAATTCACCCCTCCACTTT. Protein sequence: CASRRDYNSPLHF.

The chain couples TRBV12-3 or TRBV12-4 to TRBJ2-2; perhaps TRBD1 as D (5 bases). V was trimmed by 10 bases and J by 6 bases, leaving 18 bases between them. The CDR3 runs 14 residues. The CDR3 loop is CATGFGRVAGELFF. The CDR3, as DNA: TGTGCCACCGGATTTGGCAGGGTGGCCGGGGAGCTGTTTTTT.

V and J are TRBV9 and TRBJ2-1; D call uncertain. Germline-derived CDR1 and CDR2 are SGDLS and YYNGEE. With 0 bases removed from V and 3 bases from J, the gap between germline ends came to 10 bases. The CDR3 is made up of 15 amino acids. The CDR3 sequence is CASSVGQDRYNEQFF. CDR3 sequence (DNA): TGTGCCAGCAGCGTAGGGCAGGACCGCTACAATGAGCAGTTCTTC.

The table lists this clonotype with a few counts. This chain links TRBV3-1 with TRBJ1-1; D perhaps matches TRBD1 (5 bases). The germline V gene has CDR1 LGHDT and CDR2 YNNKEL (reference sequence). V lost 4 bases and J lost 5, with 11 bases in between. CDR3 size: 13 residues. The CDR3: CASSRGLDTEAFF. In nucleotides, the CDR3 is TGTGCCAGCAGCCGGGGACTTGATACTGAAGCTTTCTTT.

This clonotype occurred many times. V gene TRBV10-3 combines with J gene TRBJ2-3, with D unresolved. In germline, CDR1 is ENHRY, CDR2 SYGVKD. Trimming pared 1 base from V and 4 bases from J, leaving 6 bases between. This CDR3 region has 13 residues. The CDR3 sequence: CAISEFSPDTQYF. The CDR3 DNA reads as TGTGCCATCAGTGAGTTCAGCCCAGATACGCAGTATTTT.

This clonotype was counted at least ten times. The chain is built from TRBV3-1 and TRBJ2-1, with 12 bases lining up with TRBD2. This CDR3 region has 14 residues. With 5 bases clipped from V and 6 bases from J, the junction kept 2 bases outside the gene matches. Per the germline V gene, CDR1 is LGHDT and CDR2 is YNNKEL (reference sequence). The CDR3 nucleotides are TGTGCCAGCAGCGCTAGCGGGAGGGCCAATGAGCAGTTCTTC. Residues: CASSASGRANEQFF.

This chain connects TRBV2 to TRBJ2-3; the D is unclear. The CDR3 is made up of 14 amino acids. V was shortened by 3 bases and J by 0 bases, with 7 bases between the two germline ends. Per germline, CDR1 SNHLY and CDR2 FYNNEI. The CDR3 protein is CASSDSLSTDTQYF. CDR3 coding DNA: TGTGCCAGCAGTGACAGCCTTAGCACAGATACGCAGTATTTT.

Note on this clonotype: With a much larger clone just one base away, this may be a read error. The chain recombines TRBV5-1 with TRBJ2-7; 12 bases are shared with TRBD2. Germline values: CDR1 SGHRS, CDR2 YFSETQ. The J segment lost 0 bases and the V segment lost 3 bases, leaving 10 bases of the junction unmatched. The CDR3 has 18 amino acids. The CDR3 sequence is CASSSTSGRGLVSYEQYF. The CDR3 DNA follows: TGCGCCAGCAGCTCGACTAGCGGGAGAGGTTTGGTCTCCTACGAGCAGTACTTC. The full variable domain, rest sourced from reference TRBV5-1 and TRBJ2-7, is KAGVTQTPRYLIKTRGQQVTLSCSPISGHRSVSWYQQTPGQGLQFLFEYFSETQRNKGNFPGRFSGRQFSNSRSEMNVSTLELGDSALYLCASSSTSGRGLVSYEQYFGPGTRLTVT.